What follows is one T cell receptor (beta chain) and its context. Its antigen is unidentified. This record belongs to a study of graft-versus-host responses after intestinal transplantation. Across the study: Recipients uniformly received anti-thymocyte globulin induction, followed by tacrolimus and steroids for approximately 3 years.

Study findings and constraints: Some patients had graft-donor T cell macrochimerism. In their allografts, the ratios of graft-versus-host to host-versus-graft T cell clones were high. Recipient marrow showed GvH clones, some seen first in ileum or blood.

This CDR3 has 14 amino acids. Trimming stripped 1 base from V and 2 bases from J, with 7 bases between. Germline-derived CDR1 and CDR2 are MDHEN and SYDVKM. Sequencing used immunoSEQ multiplex PCR; TCRdb keeps in-frame clones, though not all of them. The repertoire includes 86,000 or so clones, 75% to 95% of them detected once, and under 6.5% sits in the top ten. The J gene is TRBJ2-3, the V gene TRBV28; tentatively, D is TRBD2 (5 bases). The sequencing here drew on unstimulated CD8+ T cells sorted from spleen or lymph node cells, taken before intestinal transplant. This TCR came from a human donor who received an intestinal transplant. The CDR3, as DNA: TGTGCCAGCAGTTTATCGCGGGCCACAGATACGCAGTATTTT. This encodes CASSLSRATDTQYF.